These T cell receptor beta chains were read from a single sample in a study of blood T cell repertoires in COVID-19. Libraries were prepared by immunoSEQ multiplex PCR; TCRdb keeps only in-frame clonotypes and omits some of them. The sample carries about 100,000 clones, roughly 92% recorded once. The specimen sequenced was peripheral blood. The source is a man aged 70 or older with acute or convalescent COVID-19. Each CDR3 is given with its conserved first and last residue. The order of the fields is D gene, clone size, V gene, J gene, CDR3 DNA, CDR3 protein. The D gene is left open where the match is weak. Clone size is given for some rows only: seen once, a few or many times, or a class if the clone is expanded.

d_gene: TRBD1; abundance: few; v_gene: TRBV5-5; j_gene: TRBJ1-6; CDR3nt: TGTGCCAGCAGCGGGGGACAGGGGGCCCTCTCCTATAATTCACCCCTCCACTTT; CDR3aa: CASSGGQGALSYNSPLHF
d_gene: TRBD1; abundance: -; v_gene: TRBV18; j_gene: TRBJ2-5; CDR3nt: TGTGCCAGCTCACCTCGGGGACAGGGGAAGGGAGAGACCCAGTACTTC; CDR3aa: CASSPRGQGKGETQYF
d_gene: -; abundance: -; v_gene: TRBV24-1; j_gene: TRBJ1-2; CDR3nt: TGTGCCACCAGTGTCGGGGATAACTATGGCTACACCTTC; CDR3aa: CATSVGDNYGYTF
d_gene: -; abundance: -; v_gene: TRBV18; j_gene: TRBJ1-1; CDR3nt: TGTGCCAGCTCACCCGTCGGGGTTATGAACACTGAAGCTTTCTTT; CDR3aa: CASSPVGVMNTEAFF
d_gene: -; abundance: few; v_gene: TRBV6-5; j_gene: TRBJ1-1; CDR3nt: TGTGCCAGCAGACTCACAGGGTTGGAGACTGAAGCTTTCTTT; CDR3aa: CASRLTGLETEAFF
d_gene: -; abundance: -; v_gene: TRBV7-9; j_gene: TRBJ2-2; CDR3nt: TGTGCCAGCAGCTTTGATAGCACCGGGGAGCTGTTTTTT; CDR3aa: CASSFDSTGELFF
d_gene: -; abundance: -; v_gene: TRBV7-9; j_gene: TRBJ1-2; CDR3nt: TGTGCCAGCATCGATTCAGGGACTGGAGGCTACACCTTC; CDR3aa: CASIDSGTGGYTF
d_gene: -; abundance: once; v_gene: TRBV5-1; j_gene: TRBJ1-1; CDR3nt: TGCGCCAGCAGCTTTGACAGTGTTGGTGAAGCTTTCTTT; CDR3aa: CASSFDSVGEAFF
d_gene: TRBD1; abundance: -; v_gene: TRBV29-1; j_gene: TRBJ2-7; CDR3nt: TGCAGCGTGCCGGGACAGGGCCTCTGGGAGCAGTACTTC; CDR3aa: CSVPGQGLWEQYF
d_gene: TRBD2; abundance: -; v_gene: TRBV9; j_gene: TRBJ2-3; CDR3nt: TGTGCCAGCAGCGACTTCCCACTAGCGGACGTCACAGATACGCAGTATTTT; CDR3aa: CASSDFPLADVTDTQYF
d_gene: TRBD2; abundance: -; v_gene: TRBV5-1; j_gene: TRBJ2-7; CDR3nt: TGCGCCAGCAGCTTGACTAGCGGGAGCAAGGTCTACGAGCAGTACTTC; CDR3aa: CASSLTSGSKVYEQYF
d_gene: -; abundance: -; v_gene: TRBV11-2; j_gene: TRBJ1-3; CDR3nt: TGTGCCAGCAGCCCCGGGGGTGACACCATATATTTT; CDR3aa: CASSPGGDTIYF
d_gene: TRBD1; abundance: -; v_gene: TRBV5-1; j_gene: TRBJ1-4; CDR3nt: TGCGCCAGCAGCAAGACAGGGTCCGCTAATGAAAAACTGTTTTTT; CDR3aa: CASSKTGSANEKLFF
d_gene: TRBD2; abundance: -; v_gene: TRBV4-2; j_gene: TRBJ2-7; CDR3nt: TGTGCCAGCAGCCAACTATTTACACGCGGGAGTCGGTACGAGCAGTACTTC; CDR3aa: CASSQLFTRGSRYEQYF
d_gene: -; abundance: -; v_gene: TRBV4-2; j_gene: TRBJ1-2; CDR3nt: TGTGCCAGCAGCCAAACGGACACGCCTGGGGGCTACACCTTC; CDR3aa: CASSQTDTPGGYTF
d_gene: -; abundance: -; v_gene: TRBV9; j_gene: TRBJ2-5; CDR3nt: TGTGCCAGCAGCCCCCGCGGAGGGGAGACCCAGTACTTC; CDR3aa: CASSPRGGETQYF
d_gene: -; abundance: -; v_gene: TRBV5-6; j_gene: TRBJ1-5; CDR3nt: TGTGCCAGCAGCCCCGGTTGGGGGGAGAATCAGCCCCAGCATTTT; CDR3aa: CASSPGWGENQPQHF
d_gene: -; abundance: -; v_gene: TRBV28; j_gene: TRBJ1-2; CDR3nt: TGTGCCAGCAGTTTAGGGCAGTGGCCACGAGGCTACACCTTC; CDR3aa: CASSLGQWPRGYTF
d_gene: TRBD1; abundance: -; v_gene: TRBV7-8; j_gene: TRBJ1-5; CDR3nt: TGTGCCAGCAGCTCAGCGGACAGGGTTTTCAATCAGCCCCAGCATTTT; CDR3aa: CASSSADRVFNQPQHF
d_gene: -; abundance: -; v_gene: TRBV5-1; j_gene: TRBJ2-5; CDR3nt: TGCGCCAGCAGCCACAGGGCCCGGGAGACCCAGTACTTC; CDR3aa: CASSHRARETQYF
d_gene: TRBD1; abundance: -; v_gene: TRBV28; j_gene: TRBJ2-1; CDR3nt: TGTGCCAGCAGTCAGGGACAGGGAAGAGGGGATGAGCAGTTCTTC; CDR3aa: CASSQGQGRGDEQFF
d_gene: -; abundance: -; v_gene: TRBV6-4; j_gene: TRBJ1-1; CDR3nt: TGTGCCAGCAGGATCCTAGTGACTGAAGCTTTCTTT; CDR3aa: CASRILVTEAFF
d_gene: TRBD1; abundance: once; v_gene: TRBV3-1/TRBV3-2; j_gene: TRBJ1-1; CDR3nt: TGTGCCAGCAGCTTAACCGGGACAGGGTGGGCTTTCTTT; CDR3aa: CASSLTGTGWAFF
d_gene: -; abundance: -; v_gene: TRBV5-4; j_gene: TRBJ2-2; CDR3nt: TGTGCCACCTCGAGAACCGGGGAGCTGTTTTTT; CDR3aa: CATSRTGELFF
d_gene: TRBD1; abundance: -; v_gene: TRBV11-1; j_gene: TRBJ2-1; CDR3nt: TGTGCCAGCAGCTACACAGGGGGATTAGGCAATGAGCAGTTCTTC; CDR3aa: CASSYTGGLGNEQFF
d_gene: TRBD1; abundance: -; v_gene: TRBV10-1; j_gene: TRBJ1-1; CDR3nt: TGCGCCAGCAGTGAAGGGACAGGCATGAACACTGAAGCTTTCTTT; CDR3aa: CASSEGTGMNTEAFF
d_gene: -; abundance: -; v_gene: TRBV6-5; j_gene: TRBJ1-1; CDR3nt: TGTGCCACAGCAGTGGGGGAGGGAGCTGAAGCTTTCTTT; CDR3aa: CATAVGEGAEAFF
d_gene: -; abundance: -; v_gene: TRBV10-3; j_gene: TRBJ1-2; CDR3nt: TGTGCCATCAGTGAGCCTGGGAGAGGGAACTATGGCTACACCTTC; CDR3aa: CAISEPGRGNYGYTF
d_gene: -; abundance: -; v_gene: TRBV11-2; j_gene: TRBJ2-2; CDR3nt: TGTGCCAGCAGCTTAGAAGCCGTTGGCGGGGAGCTGTTTTTT; CDR3aa: CASSLEAVGGELFF
d_gene: -; abundance: -; v_gene: TRBV6-5; j_gene: TRBJ2-1; CDR3nt: TGTGCCAGCAGACTTATTAATGAGCAGTTCTTC; CDR3aa: CASRLINEQFF
d_gene: TRBD1; abundance: -; v_gene: TRBV5-4; j_gene: TRBJ1-2; CDR3nt: TGTGCCAGCAGCTCAGCAGGGGGCGCTGGGATCGGCTACACCTTC; CDR3aa: CASSSAGGAGIGYTF
d_gene: -; abundance: -; v_gene: TRBV5-1; j_gene: TRBJ1-2; CDR3nt: TGCGCCAGCAGCTTAAACCCAGGGAGGAGGGATGGCTACACCTTC; CDR3aa: CASSLNPGRRDGYTF
d_gene: -; abundance: once; v_gene: TRBV11-2; j_gene: TRBJ2-2; CDR3nt: TGTGCCAGCAGCTTTCTCACCGGGGAGCTGTTTTTT; CDR3aa: CASSFLTGELFF
d_gene: TRBD2; abundance: -; v_gene: TRBV6-1; j_gene: TRBJ2-1; CDR3nt: TGTGCCAGCAGTGGTTCTAGCGGGGGTCCCTTATTGTCTAGAGAGCAGTTCTTC; CDR3aa: CASSGSSGGPLLSREQFF
d_gene: -; abundance: -; v_gene: TRBV10-3; j_gene: TRBJ1-2; CDR3nt: TGTGCCATCAGTGGGACAGCTAACTATGGCTACACCTTC; CDR3aa: CAISGTANYGYTF
d_gene: TRBD1; abundance: -; v_gene: TRBV27; j_gene: TRBJ1-1; CDR3nt: TGTGCCAGCAGTTCAGGGGGGTACACTGAAGCTTTCTTT; CDR3aa: CASSSGGYTEAFF
d_gene: -; abundance: -; v_gene: TRBV5-1; j_gene: TRBJ2-1; CDR3nt: TGCGCCAGCAGCTTGGCCGCCGGTTTGATAGAGCAGTTCTTC; CDR3aa: CASSLAAGLIEQFF